The clone carrying this T cell receptor (beta chain) was observed a single time. Its target is unknown. This table comes from immunoSEQ multiplex PCR, and its TCRdb copy is limited to in-frame clones, with some not included. Of 77,000 or so clones in the sample, 80% to 95% were seen once. These data come from a study of graft-versus-host responses after intestinal transplantation. Background on the study: As for transplant type, recipients had multivisceral, liver-intestinal, or isolated intestinal grafts. Every recipient had anti-thymocyte globulin induction and 2 to 4 years of tacrolimus plus steroids.

Whole-study findings and limits: High graft-versus-host to host-versus-graft clonal ratios were found in allografts of patients who had graft-donor T cell macrochimerism. In recipient marrow, GvH clones were found, and some appeared first in ileum or blood.

The CDR3 contains 16 residues. With 0 bases removed from V and 7 bases from J, the gap between germline ends came to 19 bases. From germline, CDR1 is MNHEY and CDR2 SVGAGI. The V gene is TRBV6-5, the J gene TRBJ2-7; D unclear. Specimen: PBMCs, collected 98 days after intestinal transplantation. The sequence derives from a human patient who received an intestinal transplant, so some T cells may come from the graft donor. CDR3 region: CASSYSHRGVVGEQYF. The CDR3, as DNA: TGTGCCAGCAGTTACTCCCACCGAGGCGTGGTAGGAGAGCAGTACTTC.